This T cell receptor (beta chain) was observed in a study of low-dose radiotherapy and immunotherapy resistance in tumors (dated by TCRdb to between 2020 and 2023). For the study in its entirety: In Cohort 1, each fraction delivered 0.5 Gy every 2 weeks, and the prescribed total PTV dose was 6.5 Gy. Cohort 2 received 1 Gy per fraction every two weeks, with a total of 13 Gy over 26 weeks. Patients were given nivolumab as a 240 mg flat dose every two weeks and ipilimumab at 1 mg/kg every six weeks, with both drugs delivered intravenously. Cyclophosphamide 200 mg/m2 was administered intravenously every two weeks, one day before each radiation and immunotherapy administration. Patients took aspirin 300 mg orally once daily for four cycles, starting on cycle 1 day 1. No randomization into treatment groups was done for the people taking part in the trial. Eight patients were included in the translational analysis: three from the first dose cohort and the first five from the second dose cohort.

This clonotype was recorded many times. Which antigen it targets is not known. No much larger clone is present one base from it, and per-base qualities are unavailable. This specimen's time point label, interpreted: after trial treatment. According to the study, the label for this sample's treatment or condition signals: LDRT plus nivolumab, ipilimumab, low-dose cyclophosphamide and aspirin (RACIN trial). The donors took part in RACIN, a single-arm, phase I, dose-escalation trial that combined nivolumab, ipilimumab, aspirin, low-dose cyclophosphamide and low-dose radiotherapy. To be eligible, a patient needed to have an advanced solid tumor that was TIL-negative. CDR1 and CDR2 are drawn from the germline V gene (reference sequence): LNHDA, SQIVND. V is pruned by 8 bases and J by 3 bases, leaving 8 bases of the junction without a gene match. From its cysteine to its phenylalanine, the CDR3 spans 14 amino acids. The DNA shown is the 42-base CDR3, in frame from base 1.

Sequencing relied on an Illumina HiSeq 2500. To make first-strand cDNA, Superscript III was used along with a set of TRAV- and TRBV-specific primers so that both the TCRalpha and TCRbeta chains were covered. TCRs were amplified with Phusion for approximately 19 PCR cycles using a constant-region primer together with the adapter attached to the V primers. Amplification of the isolated mRNA was done with the MessageAmp II aRNA Amplification Kit, which involved an approximately 15-hour in vitro transcription at 37 degrees C. The Dynabeads mRNA DIRECT Purification Kit was used to isolate mRNA for TCR sequencing. A second 25-cycle Phusion PCR added indexed Illumina adapters, and products were purified with AMPure XP beads. Per the source publication's procedure: Custom Perl scripts were used to pool TCR sequences that encoded the same protein, to remove out-of-frame sequences, and to calculate the abundance of each clonotype. TCR sequences supported by only a single read were excluded from analysis. Shannon entropy, Gini index, clonality, richness, and the frequency of TCRs shared between repertoires were included as repertoire metrics. TCRdb took the public reads, trimmed them with fastp at Q25, ran MiXCR for clone calling and kept in-frame beta chains. Rows with a matching CDR3 protein are joined into one entry that keeps the most common DNA and genes. TCRdb, rather than the study authors, made the V and J calls. The sample has approximately 100,000 distinct CDR3 sequences on record, around 20% of them singletons. About 4% of the sample is in the top ten clones.

The chain employs TRBV19 and TRBJ2-3, and TRBD1 matches 7 of the central bases. Sequenced here: PBMCs, sampled after low-dose radiotherapy plus immunotherapy. The sequence came from a male donor with prostate cancer. The CDR3 loop reads CASGDSTVTDTQYF. The sequenced DNA is TGTGCCAGTGGGGACAGTACTGTAACAGATACGCAGTATTTT.